These 23 T cell receptor beta chains share one sample of origin, sequenced in a study of Ad26.COV2.S vaccination and SARS-CoV-2 variants. Using immunoSEQ multiplex PCR, the repertoire was profiled, and TCRdb retains in-frame clones only, with some absent. The repertoire includes almost 400,000 clones, around 91% of them detected once, and under 2% sits in the top ten. The treatment is: around 19 received Ad26.COV2.S at low or high dose, single or two shots; about 5 received placebo; per-sample allocation not given. Sample collection was performed on day 63 after the first vaccine or placebo injection. Sequenced material: peripheral blood, taken in a trial of Ad26.COV2.S vaccine versus placebo. These receptors all come from a person aged 18-60 years who received the Ad26.COV2.S COVID-19 vaccine or a placebo.

V usage is TRBV18 and J usage is TRBJ2-7; D is undetermined. Germline values: CDR1 KGHSH, CDR2 LQKENI. The V gene lost 3 bases and the J gene lost 5 bases, with 17 bases spanning the gap. The CDR3 is 15 residues long. CDR3 bases: TGTGCCAGCTCACCTGTACAAGCGACCTCTAACGAGCAGTACTTC. Its translation: CASSPVQATSNEQYF. The full variable domain, in which reference TRBV18 and TRBJ2-7 provide the parts outside the CDR3, is NAGVMQNPRHLVRRRGQEARLRCSPMKGHSHVYWYRQLPEEGLKFMVYLQKENIIDESGMPKERFSAEFPKEGPSILRIQQVVRGDSAAYFCASSPVQATSNEQYFGPGTRLTVT.

V usage is TRBV10-3 and J usage is TRBJ1-5, with D hard to call. The V gene's germline CDR1 is ENHRY and CDR2 SYGVKD. Trimming left V 2 bases short and J 5 bases short, with 10 bases between. This CDR3 region has 14 residues. The CDR3 loop is CAISELLRDQPQHF. CDR3 sequence (DNA): TGTGCCATCAGTGAGCTCCTGAGGGATCAGCCCCAGCATTTT.

This clone was seen just once. This rearrangement joins TRBV6-1 to TRBJ1-3; D is uncertain. CDR3 length: 17 residues. Germline V gives CDR1 MNHNS, CDR2 SASEGT. Trimming removed 0 bases at V and 0 bases at J, with 12 bases between. The CDR3 DNA reads TGTGCCAGCAGTGAAGCGGCGCGGCGGATCTCTGGAAACACCATATATTTT. Its translation is CASSEAARRISGNTIYF.

The chain recombines TRBV4-1 with TRBJ2-1; D is unresolved. This CDR3 comprises 16 residues. Per germline, CDR1 MGHRA and CDR2 YSYEKL. V gave up 0 bases and J gave up 3 bases, with 12 bases separating them. The CDR3 here is CASSQDEDLLYNEQFF. CDR3 sequence (DNA): TGCGCCAGCAGCCAAGATGAGGACCTTCTCTACAATGAGCAGTTCTTC.

The chain combines TRBV7-9 with TRBJ2-7; D gene ambiguous. The CDR3 runs 11 residues. CDR1 SEHNR and CDR2 FQNEAQ come from the germline V gene (reference sequence). Trimming shortened V by 5 bases and J by 7 bases, and 9 bases separated the two germline ends. CDR3: CASSPLNEQYF. In nucleotides, the CDR3 is TGTGCCAGCAGCCCACTGAATGAGCAGTACTTC.

The V gene is TRBV6-5, the J gene TRBJ2-3, with 11 bases identical to TRBD2. Looked up from germline, CDR1 is MNHEY and CDR2 is SVGAGI. Trimming took 7 bases from V and 2 from J; bases not matched to a gene: 5. The CDR3 spans 15 residues. In DNA form, the CDR3 reads TGTGCCAGCAATAGACTAGCGGGACCCACAGATACGCAGTATTTT. This encodes CASNRLAGPTDTQYF.

The chain carries TRBV5-1 and TRBJ2-1; weak D call: TRBD2 (6 bases). CDR1 and CDR2 from the germline V gene are SGHRS and YFSETQ. Deletions cut 0 bases from V and 6 bases from J, with 10 bases between. The CDR3 is made up of 14 amino acids. The CDR3 sequence is CASSLELSGNEQFF. The CDR3 coding sequence is TGCGCCAGCAGCTTGGAACTTAGCGGCAATGAGCAGTTCTTC.

The V and J genes are TRBV5-1 and TRBJ2-7; D is unresolved. Trimming cost V 0 bases and J 7 bases, with 5 bases left between them. Germline V gene lookup returns CDR1 SGHRS and CDR2 YFSETQ. The CDR3 is 11 amino acids. The CDR3 sequence: CASSLDKEQYF. The CDR3 DNA reads as TGCGCCAGCAGCTTGGATAAGGAGCAGTACTTC. Full variable domain (missing parts from reference TRBV5-1 and TRBJ2-7): KAGVTQTPRYLIKTRGQQVTLSCSPISGHRSVSWYQQTPGQGLQFLFEYFSETQRNKGNFPGRFSGRQFSNSRSEMNVSTLELGDSALYLCASSLDKEQYFGPGTRLTVT.

The rearrangement joins TRBV7-9 to TRBJ1-1; unclear D gene. There are 14 residues in the CDR3. The V end was cut by 3 bases, the J end by 0 bases, with 8 bases between. Germline V gene lookup returns CDR1 SEHNR and CDR2 FQNEAQ (reference sequence). The CDR3: CASSFGVLNTEAFF. In nucleotides, the CDR3 is TGTGCCAGCAGCTTTGGGGTTTTGAACACTGAAGCTTTCTTT.

Comment on this clone: Other DNA variants within this sample encode the same CDR3. This chain joins TRBV7-9 and TRBJ2-7; D unclear. The CDR3 has 11 amino acids. Germline values: CDR1 SEHNR, CDR2 FQNEAQ (reference sequence). The V and J ends lost 5 bases and 1 base respectively, with 3 bases between them. CDR3: CASSRSYEQYF. The CDR3 DNA sequence: TGTGCCAGCAGCCGGTCCTACGAGCAGTACTTC. The full variable domain, its missing parts supplied by reference TRBV7-9 and TRBJ2-7, is DTGVSQNPRHKITKRGQNVTFRCDPISEHNRLYWYRQTLGQGPEFLTYFQNEAQLEKSRLLSDRFSAERPKGSFSTLEIQRTEQGDSAMYLCASSRSYEQYFGPGTRLTVT.

As for this clone: Additional DNA sequences in this sample encode the identical CDR3. The rearrangement joins TRBV19 to TRBJ1-3; D unclear. CDR3 length: 12 residues. Per germline, CDR1 LNHDA and CDR2 SQIVND (reference sequence). Trimming took 6 bases from V and 4 from J, leaving 7 bases between them. In DNA form, the CDR3 reads TGTGCCAGTAGCGGGCTCGGAAACACCATATATTTT. Amino acid sequence: CASSGLGNTIYF.

The chain joins TRBV28 to TRBJ2-1, with D perhaps TRBD2 (6 bases). The germline gives CDR1 MDHEN, CDR2 SYDVKM. V was cut by 7 bases and J by 5 bases, with 9 bases left in between. This CDR3 has 12 residues. For the CDR3, the DNA is TGTGCCAGCACCTCGGGGGACAATGAGCAGTTCTTC. The encoded protein is CASTSGDNEQFF. Combining the CDR3 with reference TRBV28 and TRBJ2-1 gives the whole variable domain DVKVTQSSRYLVKRTGEKVFLECVQDMDHENMFWYRQDPGLGLRLIYFSYDVKMKEKGDIPEGYSVSREKKERFSLILESASTNQTSMYLCASTSGDNEQFFGPGTRLTVL.

The chain couples TRBV28 to TRBJ2-1, with D perhaps matching TRBD1 or TRBD2 (5 bases each). The V end lost 4 bases, the J end lost 11 bases, and 9 bases lay between the germline ends. Germline V CDR1 and CDR2: MDHEN, SYDVKM. The CDR3 spans 11 residues. Written as DNA, the CDR3 is TGTGCCAGCAGTTCACGGGGACAGCAGTTCTTC. Its translation is CASSSRGQQFF.

This chain connects TRBV7-3 to TRBJ2-3; D ambiguous. With 5 bases removed from V and 1 base from J, the gap between germline ends came to 10 bases. The germline CDR1 and CDR2 sequences are SGHTA and FQGTGA. The CDR3 runs 14 residues. CDR3 loop: CASSPPGRTDTQYF. The CDR3 region has the DNA TGTGCCAGCAGCCCCCCCGGCCGCACAGATACGCAGTATTTT.

The chain links TRBV6-5 to TRBJ1-2; D may be TRBD1 (5 bases). Trimming took 4 bases from V and 5 from J, leaving 14 bases between them. The CDR3 runs 14 residues. The germline V gene encodes CDR1 MNHEY and CDR2 SVGAGI. The CDR3 nucleotides are TGTGCCAGCAGTTCTCCGGGACGGAAATATGGCTACACCTTC. Amino acids: CASSSPGRKYGYTF.

The chain links TRBV29-1 to TRBJ2-1; TRBD1 might be the D (6 bases). The CDR3 sequence is 14 residues long. Deletions cut 6 bases from V and 9 bases from J, with 21 bases between. Germline V gene data show CDR1 as SQVTM and CDR2 as ANQGSEA. For the CDR3, the DNA is TGCAGCGTCGACCAACAGGGCTGGAGTGCTGAGCAGTTCTTC. It codes for CSVDQQGWSAEQFF.

The gene calls are TRBV19 and TRBJ1-1, with 8 positions matching TRBD1. The length of the CDR3 is 16 residues. Trimming cost V 6 bases and J 3 bases; bases outside gene matches: 12. Germline CDR1 is LNHDA and CDR2 is SQIVND (reference sequence). The CDR3 DNA reads as TGTGCCAGTAGGGGACAGGCCCGGAAAGGGGACACTGAAGCTTTCTTT. Translation gives CASRGQARKGDTEAFF.

The chain links TRBV28 to TRBJ2-1; D not certain. V shed 3 bases and J shed 4 bases, with 10 bases lying between them. Germline values: CDR1 MDHEN, CDR2 SYDVKM. This CDR3 spans 14 amino acids. The CDR3 here is CASSFVLRYNEQFF. CDR3 sequence (DNA): TGTGCCAGCAGTTTTGTACTTCGTTACAATGAGCAGTTCTTC.

This clone was seen a single time. This chain joins TRBV11-3 and TRBJ2-7, with D hard to call. The germline CDR1 and CDR2 sequences are SGHNT and YENEEA. Trimming removed 5 bases at V and 2 bases at J, with 13 bases between. This CDR3 spans 14 amino acids. The CDR3 loop reads CASSRIWGAYEQYF. As DNA, the CDR3 is TGTGCCAGCAGCCGGATATGGGGTGCCTACGAGCAGTACTTC.

This chain links TRBV6-1 with TRBJ2-7; 7 bases map to TRBD1. CDR3 size: 13 residues. The germline gives CDR1 MNHNS, CDR2 SASEGT. The V gene end was trimmed by 2 bases and the J gene end by 5 bases; junction bases not matched to a gene: 3. This CDR3 is CASSERQGDEQYF. As DNA, the CDR3 is TGTGCCAGCAGTGAAAGACAGGGCGACGAGCAGTACTTC.

V gene TRBV27 combines with J gene TRBJ2-7, with 8 bases identical to TRBD1. The germline gives CDR1 MNHEY, CDR2 SMNVEV (reference sequence). V dropped 2 bases and J dropped 2; count of bases not matched to a gene: 5. The CDR3 totals 15 residues. The CDR3 DNA sequence: TGTGCCAGCAGTTTAGGGACAGGCGAGACCTACGAGCAGTACTTC. Residues: CASSLGTGETYEQYF.

The V gene is TRBV2, the J gene TRBJ2-1, with 8 positions matching TRBD2. This CDR3 has 14 amino acids. CDR1 is SNHLY and CDR2 is FYNNEI in the germline V gene. The V gene end was trimmed by 6 bases and the J gene end by 4 bases; junction bases not matched to a gene: 5. The CDR3 region is CASRAGGRYNEQFF. The CDR3 DNA sequence: TGTGCCAGCAGGGCGGGAGGACGGTACAATGAGCAGTTCTTC.

The chain carries TRBV18 and TRBJ2-3; the D gene is possibly TRBD1 (6 bases). The germline gives CDR1 KGHSH, CDR2 LQKENI. The CDR3 contains 18 residues. V dropped 2 bases and J dropped 2 bases, with 20 bases sitting between them. CDR3 in amino acids: CASSPSSRGGVFTDTQYF. CDR3 in DNA: TGTGCCAGCTCACCAAGCTCCAGGGGTGGCGTTTTCACAGATACGCAGTATTTT. The variable domain in full, completed from reference TRBV18 and TRBJ2-3, reads NAGVMQNPRHLVRRRGQEARLRCSPMKGHSHVYWYRQLPEEGLKFMVYLQKENIIDESGMPKERFSAEFPKEGPSILRIQQVVRGDSAAYFCASSPSSRGGVFTDTQYFGPGTRLTVL.